This TCR beta chain was captured in a study of cytomegalovirus exposure and HLA in healthy donors. The overall study: An earlier analysis found 100 million or so unique TCR beta sequences from approximately 190 million T cells. Across 300 to 400 genotyped donors, about 80% landed in the Caucasian-associated ancestry cluster. General study results and limits: Most sequenced TCRs were rare (though some public TCRs occurred in many donors). Immune exposure information available was restricted to CMV serostatus.

Concerning this clone itself: Its cognate antigen is unknown.

It was with 60 Vbeta and 13 Jbeta primers that the PCR ran. Clones were read by immunoSEQ multiplex PCR, and TCRdb kept only the in-frame ones, dropping some. The table shows about 150,000 clones, with less than 90% occurring only once. The specimen sequenced was PBMCs. The clonotype was recovered from a man between 40 and 49 years old in good health and CMV-seronegative.

Written as DNA, the CDR3 is TGTGCCAGCAGTTACTCGGGCCATTTCTACGAGCAGTACTTC. Protein sequence: CASSYSGHFYEQYF. This chain links TRBV6-5 with TRBJ2-7, with D unresolved. Trimming removed 0 bases at V and 3 bases at J, with 9 bases between. CDR3 length equals 14 residues. Germline V lookup: CDR1 MNHEY, CDR2 SVGAGI.